The next 10 T cell receptor beta chains were all read from a single sample in a study of T cell responses to AZD1222 COVID-19 vaccine. TCRdb's table, derived via immunoSEQ multiplex PCR, lists solely in-frame clones and lacks some. The sample lists over 150,000 clones, roughly nine tenths occurring once. The sample in question was peripheral blood, obtained on day 0 of AZD1222 vaccination. The source is an adult in good health.

The chain recombines TRBV5-4 with TRBJ2-7; 13 bases match TRBD2. CDR3 length: 14 residues. The V segment lost 2 bases and the J segment 6 bases; nucleotides outside the gene matches: 2. Germline V CDR1 and CDR2: SGHNT, YYREEE (reference sequence). DNA for the CDR3: TGTGCCAGCAGCTTAAGGACTAGCGGGGGCGAGCAGTACTTC. This sequence encodes CASSLRTSGGEQYF.

The V gene is TRBV29-1, the J gene TRBJ1-1; a weak D match, TRBD1 (5 bases). Per the germline V gene, CDR1 is SQVTM and CDR2 is ANQGSEA. CDR3 size: 13 residues. The germline V and J ends were trimmed by 7 bases and 4 bases, with 16 bases remaining between them. In nucleotides, the CDR3 is TGCAGCGCGGGACCGCCTGACGGCACTGAAGCTTTCTTT. Amino acids: CSAGPPDGTEAFF.

J is TRBJ2-2 and V is TRBV27; 8 positions agree with TRBD1. The V and J ends lost 5 bases and 6 bases, in that order; junction bases with no gene match: 5. This CDR3 spans 14 amino acids. Looked up from germline, CDR1 is MNHEY and CDR2 is SMNVEV (reference sequence). In nucleotides, the CDR3 is TGTGCCAGCAGTCTAGGACAGGGCCCCGGGGAGCTGTTTTTT. This sequence encodes CASSLGQGPGELFF.

V is TRBV3-1 (or the pseudogene TRBV3-2) and J is TRBJ2-3; unclear D gene. There are 13 residues in the CDR3. The germline V gene encodes CDR1 LGHDT and CDR2 YNNKEL (reference sequence). V dropped 5 bases and J dropped 6 bases, with 12 bases sitting between them. CDR3 bases: TGTGCCAGCAGCAACCCAAATACTGATACGCAGTATTTT. Its translation is CASSNPNTDTQYF.

This clone has just one count. The rearrangement joins TRBV5-1 to TRBJ2-5; D remains ambiguous. V lost 5 bases, J lost 1 base, and 9 bases lay in between. This CDR3 has 13 amino acids. Germline CDR1 SGHRS, CDR2 YFSETQ. CDR3 in DNA: TGCGCCAGCAGGAGTTGGGGCCAAGAGACCCAGTACTTC. Protein: CASRSWGQETQYF.

V is TRBV20-1 and J is TRBJ1-2, with D unclear. Germline-derived CDR1 and CDR2 are DFQATT and SNEGSKA (reference sequence). The CDR3 has 10 amino acids. V was pared by 3 bases and J by 3 bases, with 2 bases between. In DNA, the CDR3 is TGCAGTGCTAGGTACTATGGCTACACCTTC. This codes for CSARYYGYTF.

This chain joins TRBV7-2 and TRBJ2-1; 7 nucleotides agree with TRBD1. This CDR3 has 15 amino acids. V shed 8 bases, J shed 0 bases, and the junction held 7 bases outside the gene matches. Germline values: CDR1 SGHTA, CDR2 FQGNSA. The chain's CDR3 is CASVPRGRSYNEQFF. For the CDR3, the DNA is TGTGCCAGCGTACCGAGGGGGCGCTCCTACAATGAGCAGTTCTTC. Full variable domain (remainder filled in from reference TRBV7-2 and TRBJ2-1): GAGVSQSPSNKVTEKGKDVELRCDPISGHTALYWYRQSLGQGLEFLIYFQGNSAPDKSGLPSDRFSAERTGGSVSTLTIQRTQQEDSAVYLCASVPRGRSYNEQFFGPGTRLTVL.

V usage is TRBV6-5 and J usage is TRBJ1-5, with unresolved D. The germline V gene has CDR1 MNHEY and CDR2 SVGAGI. The CDR3 has 14 residues. V was pared by 6 bases and J by 4 bases, with 13 bases between. CDR3 residues: CASSPRGGNQPQHF. CDR3 DNA: TGTGCCAGCAGCCCACGGGGAGGAAATCAGCCCCAGCATTTT.

V gene TRBV19 combines with J gene TRBJ2-5; D is uncertain. Germline CDR1 LNHDA, CDR2 SQIVND (reference sequence). The CDR3 extends over 14 amino acids. Between the trimmed V and J ends, which lost 3 bases and 2 bases, there was a span of 10 bases. The CDR3 spells CASSMRRIQETQYF. CDR3 coding DNA: TGTGCCAGTAGTATGAGGCGTATACAAGAGACCCAGTACTTC.

A remark on this clone: The germline gene is not matched at one end of the junction; a read error may be the cause. The chain has TRBV7-7 and TRBJ1-1; the match to TRBD1 covers 11 bases. The CDR3 has 15 residues. From germline, CDR1 is SSHAT and CDR2 FNYEAQ (reference sequence). The CDR3 nucleotides read TGTGCTAGCAGCCTCGGGACAGGGGGTATCCCTGAAGCTTTCTTT. It specifies CASSLGTGGIPEAFF.